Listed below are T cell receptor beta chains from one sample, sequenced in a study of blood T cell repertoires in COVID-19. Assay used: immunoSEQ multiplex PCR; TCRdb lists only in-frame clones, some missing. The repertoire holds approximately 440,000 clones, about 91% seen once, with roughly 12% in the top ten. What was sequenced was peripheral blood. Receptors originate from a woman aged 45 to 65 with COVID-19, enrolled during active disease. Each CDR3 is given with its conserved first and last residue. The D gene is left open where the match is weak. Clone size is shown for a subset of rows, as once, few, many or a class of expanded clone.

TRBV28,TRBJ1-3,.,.,CASSLVGRGVVNTIYF,TGTGCCAGCAGTTTGGTCGGGAGAGGGGTGGTGAACACCATATATTTT
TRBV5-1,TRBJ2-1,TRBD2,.,CASSFSGDYNEQFF,TGCGCCAGCAGCTTTAGCGGGGACTACAATGAGCAGTTCTTC
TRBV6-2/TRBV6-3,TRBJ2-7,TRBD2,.,CASSFPLVGTSFYEQYF,TGTGCCAGCAGCTTTCCTCTGGTTGGGACTAGCTTCTACGAGCAGTACTTC
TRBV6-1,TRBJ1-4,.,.,CASSEPIGGARELFF,TGTGCCAGCAGTGAACCAATAGGGGGGGCGAGGGAACTGTTTTTT
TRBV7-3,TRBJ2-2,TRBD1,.,CASSHLTGQGAHTGELFF,TGTGCCAGCAGCCACTTGACAGGACAGGGGGCTCATACCGGGGAGCTGTTTTTT
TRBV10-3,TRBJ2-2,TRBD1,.,CAIRIGTGAGELFF,TGTGCCATCAGGATAGGGACAGGGGCCGGGGAGCTGTTTTTT
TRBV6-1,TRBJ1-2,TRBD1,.,CASSENRGENGYTF,TGTGCCAGCAGTGAGAACAGGGGGGAAAACGGCTACACCTTC
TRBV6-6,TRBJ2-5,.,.,CASSYGDSTQETQYF,TGTGCCAGCAGTTACGGCGACTCAACCCAAGAGACCCAGTACTTC
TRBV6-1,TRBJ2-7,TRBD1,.,CASSVAGTAYEQYF,TGTGCCAGCAGTGTAGCCGGGACAGCCTACGAGCAGTACTTC
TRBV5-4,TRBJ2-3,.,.,CASSEQGGYTDTQYF,TGTGCCAGCAGCGAACAGGGTGGTTACACAGATACGCAGTATTTT
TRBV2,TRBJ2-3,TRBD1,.,CASSRDSGTDTQYF,TGTGCCAGCAGTCGGGACAGTGGCACAGATACGCAGTATTTT
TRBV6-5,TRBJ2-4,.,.,CASRRDNEDIQYF,TGTGCCAGCAGACGGGACAATGAGGACATTCAGTACTTC
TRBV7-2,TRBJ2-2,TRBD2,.,CASSQPSGANTGELFF,TGTGCCAGCAGCCAACCTAGCGGGGCGAACACCGGGGAGCTGTTTTTT
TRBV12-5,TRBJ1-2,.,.,CASGLVLPGGINGYTF,TGTGCTAGTGGTTTGGTCCTCCCGGGAGGGATCAATGGCTACACCTTC
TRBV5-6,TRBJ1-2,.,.,CASTAGGRNYGYTF,TGTGCCAGTACGGCGGGGGGTAGGAACTATGGCTACACCTTC
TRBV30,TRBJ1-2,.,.,CAWSDSVHGYTF,TGTGCCTGGTCGGACAGCGTTCATGGCTACACCTTC
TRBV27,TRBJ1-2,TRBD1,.,CASSFGQGANYGYTF,TGTGCCAGCAGTTTCGGACAGGGAGCTAACTATGGCTACACCTTC
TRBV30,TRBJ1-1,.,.,CAWSVGDTEAFF,TGTGCCTGGAGTGTAGGGGACACTGAAGCTTTCTTT
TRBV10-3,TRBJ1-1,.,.,CAITTRRAVTTEAFF,TGTGCCATCACAACTCGCAGGGCTGTGACCACTGAAGCTTTCTTT
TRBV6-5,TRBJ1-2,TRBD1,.,CASGSHGQGEGYTF,TGTGCCAGCGGTAGCCATGGACAGGGAGAGGGCTACACCTTC
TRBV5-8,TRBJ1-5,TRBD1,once,CASSSTGGSDQPQHF,TGTGCCAGCAGCTCCACAGGGGGTAGCGATCAGCCCCAGCATTTT
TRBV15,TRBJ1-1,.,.,CATSRGLFTELMNTEAFF,TGTGCCACCAGCAGAGGCCTCTTTACAGAACTCATGAACACTGAAGCTTTCTTT
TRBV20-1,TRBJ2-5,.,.,CSATLVETQYF,TGCAGTGCTACCCTCGTAGAGACCCAGTACTTC
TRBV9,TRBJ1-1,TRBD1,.,CASSAPGQGATAEAFF,TGTGCCAGCAGCGCACCGGGACAGGGGGCGACCGCTGAAGCTTTCTTT
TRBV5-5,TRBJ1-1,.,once,CASSQGFGTEAFF,TGTGCCAGCAGCCAGGGTTTCGGCACTGAAGCTTTCTTT
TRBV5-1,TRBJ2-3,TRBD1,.,CASSRNRGADTQYF,TGCGCCAGCAGCCGAAACAGGGGGGCAGATACGCAGTATTTT
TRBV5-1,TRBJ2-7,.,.,CASSLLDSSYEQYF,TGCGCCAGCAGTCTGCTGGACAGTAGCTACGAGCAGTACTTC
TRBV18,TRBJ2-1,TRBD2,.,CASSPRASGGDEQFF,TGTGCCAGCTCACCAAGGGCTAGCGGGGGAGATGAGCAGTTCTTC
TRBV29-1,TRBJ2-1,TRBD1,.,CSGWGQGYNEQFF,TGCAGCGGATGGGGACAGGGTTACAATGAGCAGTTCTTC
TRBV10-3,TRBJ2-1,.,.,CAISIQNEQFF,TGTGCCATCAGTATACAAAATGAGCAGTTCTTC
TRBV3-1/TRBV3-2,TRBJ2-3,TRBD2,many,CASRRGGGGTDTQYF,TGTGCCAGCAGGAGAGGCGGGGGTGGCACAGATACGCAGTATTTT
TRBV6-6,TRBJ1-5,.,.,CASSTGGGQPQHF,TGTGCCAGCAGTACTGGAGGAGGTCAGCCCCAGCATTTT
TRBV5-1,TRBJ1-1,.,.,CASSLSSRTGGNTEAFF,TGCGCCAGCAGCTTGTCGTCCCGGACGGGGGGAAACACTGAAGCTTTCTTT
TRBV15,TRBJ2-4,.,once,CATSRIGAGENIQYF,TGTGCCACCAGCCGGATAGGGGCAGGGGAAAACATTCAGTACTTC
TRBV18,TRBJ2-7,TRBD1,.,CASSRDRDYEQYF,TGTGCCAGCTCCCGAGACAGGGACTACGAGCAGTACTTC
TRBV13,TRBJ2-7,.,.,CASSLGRYEQYF,TGTGCCAGCAGCCTCGGTCGGTACGAGCAGTACTTC
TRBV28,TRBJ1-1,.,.,CASTPRGNTEAFF,TGTGCCAGCACCCCCCGAGGCAACACTGAAGCTTTCTTT
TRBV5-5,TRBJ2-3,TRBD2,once,CASSLIAGVDTDTQYF,TGTGCCAGCAGCCTTATAGCGGGCGTTGACACAGATACGCAGTATTTT
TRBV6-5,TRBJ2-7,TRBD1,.,CASSHTRGISYEQYF,TGTGCCAGCAGTCACACCAGGGGGATTTCCTACGAGCAGTACTTC
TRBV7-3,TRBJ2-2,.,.,CASSQSNTGELFF,TGTGCCAGCAGCCAGTCGAACACCGGGGAGCTGTTTTTT
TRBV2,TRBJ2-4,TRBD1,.,CASSESQGVTKNIQYF,TGTGCCAGCAGTGAAAGTCAGGGGGTGACCAAAAACATTCAGTACTTC
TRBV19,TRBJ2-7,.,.,CASSIAGSASYEQYF,TGTGCCAGTAGTATTGCCGGAAGCGCGTCCTACGAGCAGTACTTC
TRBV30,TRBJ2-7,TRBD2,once,CAWTSGGSNYEQYF,TGTGCCTGGACTAGCGGGGGGTCCAACTACGAGCAGTACTTC
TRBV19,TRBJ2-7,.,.,CASSISREGEQYF,TGTGCCAGTAGTATAAGCAGGGAAGGGGAGCAGTACTTC
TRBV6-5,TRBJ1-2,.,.,CASSFSSTGLSGYTF,TGTGCCAGCAGTTTCAGTTCAACAGGGCTTTCGGGCTACACCTTC
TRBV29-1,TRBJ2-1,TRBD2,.,CSARSGEGNEQFF,TGCAGCGCCCGTAGCGGGGAGGGGAATGAGCAGTTCTTC
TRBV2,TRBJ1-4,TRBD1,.,CASSPQGEAGYEKLFF,TGTGCCAGCAGCCCACAGGGGGAAGCTGGGTATGAAAAACTGTTTTTT
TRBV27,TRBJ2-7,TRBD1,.,CASSYHYRGYEQYF,TGTGCCAGCAGTTATCATTACAGGGGCTACGAGCAGTACTTC
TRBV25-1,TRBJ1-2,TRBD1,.,CASSERGPNYGYTF,TGTGCCAGCAGTGAAAGGGGGCCCAACTATGGCTACACCTTC
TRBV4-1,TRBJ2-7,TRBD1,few,CASSQEGRQGVDEQYF,TGCGCCAGCAGCCAAGAGGGACGACAGGGGGTCGACGAGCAGTACTTC
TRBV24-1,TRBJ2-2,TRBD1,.,CATSDPGTASTGELFF,TGTGCCACCAGTGATCCCGGGACAGCTTCCACCGGGGAGCTGTTTTTT
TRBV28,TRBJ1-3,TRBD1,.,CASRSGGNGNTIYF,TGTGCCAGCAGGTCAGGGGGCAATGGAAACACCATATATTTT
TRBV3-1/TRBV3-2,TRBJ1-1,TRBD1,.,CASSKGALNTEAFF,TGTGCCAGCAGTAAGGGGGCATTGAACACTGAAGCTTTCTTT
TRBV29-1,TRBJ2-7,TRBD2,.,CSVGGGEDNEQYF,TGCAGCGTTGGGGGAGGGGAGGACAACGAGCAGTACTTC
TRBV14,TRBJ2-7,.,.,CASSQGAGPGYEQYF,TGTGCCAGCAGCCAAGGGGCCGGGCCGGGGTACGAGCAGTACTTC
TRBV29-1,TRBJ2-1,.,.,CSVGGLIGEQFF,TGCAGCGTTGGGGGGCTTATTGGTGAGCAGTTCTTC
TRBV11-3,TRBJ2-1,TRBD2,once,CASSPSGGAFQQFF,TGTGCCAGCAGCCCGAGCGGGGGGGCTTTTCAGCAGTTCTTC